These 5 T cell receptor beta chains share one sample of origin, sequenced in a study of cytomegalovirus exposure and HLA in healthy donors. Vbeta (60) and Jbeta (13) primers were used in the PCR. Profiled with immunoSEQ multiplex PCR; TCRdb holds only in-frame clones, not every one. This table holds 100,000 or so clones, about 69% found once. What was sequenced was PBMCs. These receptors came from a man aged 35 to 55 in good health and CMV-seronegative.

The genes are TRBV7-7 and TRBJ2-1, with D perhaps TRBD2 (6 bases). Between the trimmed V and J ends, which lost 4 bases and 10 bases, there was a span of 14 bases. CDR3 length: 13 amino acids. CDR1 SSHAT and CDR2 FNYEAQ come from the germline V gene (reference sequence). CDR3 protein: CASSWGAGGEQFF. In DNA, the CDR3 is TGTGCCAGCAGCTGGGGAGCGGGTGGCGAGCAGTTCTTC.

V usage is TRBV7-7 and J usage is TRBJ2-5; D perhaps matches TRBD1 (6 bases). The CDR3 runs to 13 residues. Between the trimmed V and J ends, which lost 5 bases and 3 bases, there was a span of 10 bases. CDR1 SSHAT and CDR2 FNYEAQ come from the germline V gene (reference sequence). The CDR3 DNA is TGTGCCAGCAGCGAGGGGGAGAAAGAGACCCAGTACTTC. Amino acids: CASSEGEKETQYF.

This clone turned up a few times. The CDR3 sequence is CASSFEGSKGEKLFF. The CDR3, as DNA: TGCGCCAGCAGCTTCGAAGGTTCCAAGGGGGAAAAACTGTTTTTT. The V call is TRBV5-1, the J call TRBJ1-4; D is possibly TRBD1 (5 bases). Trimming cost V 2 bases and J 8 bases, with 16 bases left between them. The CDR3 consists of 15 residues. Germline V gene sequence: CDR1 SGHRS, CDR2 YFSETQ. The whole variable domain, filled in from reference TRBV5-1 and TRBJ1-4, reads KAGVTQTPRYLIKTRGQQVTLSCSPISGHRSVSWYQQTPGQGLQFLFEYFSETQRNKGNFPGRFSGRQFSNSRSEMNVSTLELGDSALYLCASSFEGSKGEKLFFGSGTQLSVL.

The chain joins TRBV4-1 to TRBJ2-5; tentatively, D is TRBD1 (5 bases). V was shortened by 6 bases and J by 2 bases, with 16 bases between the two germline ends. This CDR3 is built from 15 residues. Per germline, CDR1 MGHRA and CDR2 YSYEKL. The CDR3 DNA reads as TGCGCCAGCAGTCCCCGACAGACAGAACAAGAGACCCAGTACTTC. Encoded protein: CASSPRQTEQETQYF.

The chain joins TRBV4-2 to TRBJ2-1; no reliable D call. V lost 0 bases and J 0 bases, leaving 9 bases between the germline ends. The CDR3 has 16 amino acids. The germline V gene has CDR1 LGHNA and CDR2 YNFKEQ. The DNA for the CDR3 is TGTGCCAGCAGCCAAGATCCCGTGAGCTCCTACAATGAGCAGTTCTTC. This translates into CASSQDPVSSYNEQFF.